This TCR beta chain is from a study of blood T cell repertoires in COVID-19. The germline CDR1 and CDR2 sequences are LNHDA and SQIVND (reference sequence). CDR3 length equals 15 residues. V lost 2 bases to trimming and J lost 2 bases; unmatched junction nucleotides: 3. Libraries were prepared by immunoSEQ multiplex PCR; TCRdb keeps only in-frame clonotypes and omits some of them. Seen here are a few hundred thousand clones, 88% observed once, and the top ten hold 0.8%. Material for sequencing was peripheral blood. The chain links TRBV19 to TRBJ2-3, with 8 bases identical to TRBD1. The receptor's source is a woman aged 25 to 39 with acute or convalescent COVID-19. The CDR3 loop reads CASSITQGVTDTQYF. The CDR3, as DNA: TGTGCCAGTAGTATAACACAGGGGGTCACAGATACGCAGTATTTT.